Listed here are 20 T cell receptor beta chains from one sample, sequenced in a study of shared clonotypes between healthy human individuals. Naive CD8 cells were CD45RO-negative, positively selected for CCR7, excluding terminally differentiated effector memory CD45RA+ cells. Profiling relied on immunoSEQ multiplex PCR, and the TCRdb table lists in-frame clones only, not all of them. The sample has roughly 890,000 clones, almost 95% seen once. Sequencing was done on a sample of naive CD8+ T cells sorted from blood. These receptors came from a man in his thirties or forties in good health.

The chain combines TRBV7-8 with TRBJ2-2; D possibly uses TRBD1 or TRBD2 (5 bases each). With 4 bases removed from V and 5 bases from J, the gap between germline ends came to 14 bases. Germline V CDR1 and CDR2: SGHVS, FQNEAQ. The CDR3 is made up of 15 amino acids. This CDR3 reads CASSSTRGATGELFF. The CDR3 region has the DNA TGTGCCAGCAGCTCTACCCGAGGGGCGACCGGGGAGCTGTTTTTT.

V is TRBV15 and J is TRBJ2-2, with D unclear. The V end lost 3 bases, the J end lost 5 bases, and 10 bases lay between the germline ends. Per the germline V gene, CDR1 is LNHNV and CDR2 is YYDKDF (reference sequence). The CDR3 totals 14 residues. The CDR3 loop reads CATSRDVITGELFF. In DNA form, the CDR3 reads TGTGCCACCAGCAGGGACGTAATAACCGGGGAGCTGTTTTTT.

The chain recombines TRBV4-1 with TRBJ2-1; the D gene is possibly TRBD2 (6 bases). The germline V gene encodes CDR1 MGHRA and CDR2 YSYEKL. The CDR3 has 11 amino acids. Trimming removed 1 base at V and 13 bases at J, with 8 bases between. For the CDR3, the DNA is TGCGCCAGCAGCCAAGCCGGGACTCAGTTCTTC. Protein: CASSQAGTQFF.

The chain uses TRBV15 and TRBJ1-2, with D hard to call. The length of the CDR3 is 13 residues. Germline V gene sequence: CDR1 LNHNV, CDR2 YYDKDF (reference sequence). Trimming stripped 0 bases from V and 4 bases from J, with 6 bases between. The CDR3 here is CATSRDAGYGYTF. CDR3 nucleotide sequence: TGTGCCACCAGCAGAGATGCCGGCTATGGCTACACCTTC. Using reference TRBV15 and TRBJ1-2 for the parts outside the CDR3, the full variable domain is DAMVIQNPRYQVTQFGKPVTLSCSQTLNHNVMYWYQQKSSQAPKLLFHYYDKDFNNEADTPDNFQSRRPNTSFCFLDIRSPGLGDTAMYLCATSRDAGYGYTFGSGTRLTVV.

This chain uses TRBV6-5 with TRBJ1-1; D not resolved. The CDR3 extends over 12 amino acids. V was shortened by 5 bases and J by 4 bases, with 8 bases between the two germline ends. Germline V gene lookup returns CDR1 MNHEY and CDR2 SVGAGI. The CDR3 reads CASSPGSTEAFF. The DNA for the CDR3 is TGTGCCAGCAGTCCCGGGAGCACTGAAGCTTTCTTT.

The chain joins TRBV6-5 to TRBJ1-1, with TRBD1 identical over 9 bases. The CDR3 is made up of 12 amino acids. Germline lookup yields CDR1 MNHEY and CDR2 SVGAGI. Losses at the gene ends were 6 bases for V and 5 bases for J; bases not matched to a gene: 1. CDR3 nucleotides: TGTGCCAGCAGACAGGGGGCAACTGAAGCTTTCTTT. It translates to CASRQGATEAFF.

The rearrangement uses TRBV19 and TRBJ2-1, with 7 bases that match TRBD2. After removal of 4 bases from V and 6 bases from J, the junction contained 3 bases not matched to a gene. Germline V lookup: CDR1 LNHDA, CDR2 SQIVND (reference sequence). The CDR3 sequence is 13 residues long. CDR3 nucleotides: TGTGCCAGTAGTAGTAGGGAGGGCAATGAGCAGTTCTTC. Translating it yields CASSSREGNEQFF.

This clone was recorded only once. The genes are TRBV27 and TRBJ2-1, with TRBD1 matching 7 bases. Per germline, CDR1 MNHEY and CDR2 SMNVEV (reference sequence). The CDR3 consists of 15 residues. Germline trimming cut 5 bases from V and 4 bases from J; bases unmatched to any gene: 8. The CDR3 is CASSRDRSGYNEQFF. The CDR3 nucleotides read TGTGCCAGCAGTCGGGACAGATCGGGGTACAATGAGCAGTTCTTC.

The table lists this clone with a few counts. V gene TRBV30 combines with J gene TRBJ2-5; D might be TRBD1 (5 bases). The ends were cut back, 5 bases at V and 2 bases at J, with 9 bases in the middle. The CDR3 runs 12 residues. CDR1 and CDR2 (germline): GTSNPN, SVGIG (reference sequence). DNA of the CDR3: TGTGCCTGGGACAGCCAGCAAGAGACCCAGTACTTC. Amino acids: CAWDSQQETQYF.

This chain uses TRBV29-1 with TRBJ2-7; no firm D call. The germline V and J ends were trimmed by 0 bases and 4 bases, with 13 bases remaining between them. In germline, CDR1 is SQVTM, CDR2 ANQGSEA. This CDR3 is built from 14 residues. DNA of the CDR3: TGCAGCGTTGAAGACCCGACCCATACATACGAGCAGTACTTC. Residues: CSVEDPTHTYEQYF.

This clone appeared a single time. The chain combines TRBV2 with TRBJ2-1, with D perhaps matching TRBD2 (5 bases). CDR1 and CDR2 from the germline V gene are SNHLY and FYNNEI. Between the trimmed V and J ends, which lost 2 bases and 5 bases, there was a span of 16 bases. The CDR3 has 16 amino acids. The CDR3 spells CASSEWSGGKDNEQFF. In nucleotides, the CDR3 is TGTGCCAGCAGTGAATGGAGCGGAGGAAAGGACAATGAGCAGTTCTTC.

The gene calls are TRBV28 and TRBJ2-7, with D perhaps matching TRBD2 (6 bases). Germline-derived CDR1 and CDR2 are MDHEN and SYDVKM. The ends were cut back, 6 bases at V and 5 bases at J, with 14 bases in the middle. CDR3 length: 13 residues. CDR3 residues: CASRRLVSNEQYF. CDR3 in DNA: TGTGCCAGCAGACGACTAGTTTCCAACGAGCAGTACTTC.

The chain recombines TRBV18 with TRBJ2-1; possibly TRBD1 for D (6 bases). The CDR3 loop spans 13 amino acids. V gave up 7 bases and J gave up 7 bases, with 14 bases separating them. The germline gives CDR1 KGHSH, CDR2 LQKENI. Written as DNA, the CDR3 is TGTGCCAGCTTACGGACAGATGAAAATGAGCAGTTCTTC. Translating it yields CASLRTDENEQFF.

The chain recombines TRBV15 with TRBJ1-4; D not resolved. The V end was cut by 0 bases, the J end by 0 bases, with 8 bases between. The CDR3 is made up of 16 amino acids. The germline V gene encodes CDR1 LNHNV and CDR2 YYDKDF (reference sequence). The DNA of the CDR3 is TGTGCCACCAGCAGAGATCCGCTTGCAACTAATGAAAAACTGTTTTTT. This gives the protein CATSRDPLATNEKLFF.

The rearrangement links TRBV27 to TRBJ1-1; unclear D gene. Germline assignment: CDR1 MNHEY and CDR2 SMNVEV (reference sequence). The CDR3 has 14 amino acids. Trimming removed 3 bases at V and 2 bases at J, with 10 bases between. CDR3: CASSLEGSNTEAFF. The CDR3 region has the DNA TGTGCCAGCAGTTTGGAGGGATCAAACACTGAAGCTTTCTTT.

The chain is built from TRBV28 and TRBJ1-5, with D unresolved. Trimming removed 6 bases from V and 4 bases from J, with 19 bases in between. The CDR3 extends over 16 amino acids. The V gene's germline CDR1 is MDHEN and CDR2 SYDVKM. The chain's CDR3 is CASRLFRHVINQPQHF. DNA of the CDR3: TGTGCCAGCAGACTTTTCCGACATGTGATTAATCAGCCCCAGCATTTT.

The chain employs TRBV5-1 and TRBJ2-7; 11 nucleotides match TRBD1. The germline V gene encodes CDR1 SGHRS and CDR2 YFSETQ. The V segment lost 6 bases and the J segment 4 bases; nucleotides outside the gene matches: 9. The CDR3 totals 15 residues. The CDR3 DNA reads TGCGCCAGCAATTTAATGGGACAGGGGGTTTACGAGCAGTACTTC. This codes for CASNLMGQGVYEQYF.

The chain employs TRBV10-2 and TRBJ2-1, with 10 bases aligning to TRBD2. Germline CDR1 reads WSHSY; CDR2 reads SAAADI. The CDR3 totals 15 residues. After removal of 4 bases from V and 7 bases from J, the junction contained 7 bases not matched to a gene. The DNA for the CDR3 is TGCGCCAGCAGTGTGGAGACTAGCGGGCTAAATGAGCAGTTCTTC. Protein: CASSVETSGLNEQFF.

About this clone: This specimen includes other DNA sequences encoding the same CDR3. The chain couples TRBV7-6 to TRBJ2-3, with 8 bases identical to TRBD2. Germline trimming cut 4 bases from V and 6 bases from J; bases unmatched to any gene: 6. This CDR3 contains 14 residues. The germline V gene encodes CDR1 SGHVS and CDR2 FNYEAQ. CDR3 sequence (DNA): TGTGCCAGCAGCTCCAGCGGGAGTACGGATACGCAGTATTTT. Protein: CASSSSGSTDTQYF. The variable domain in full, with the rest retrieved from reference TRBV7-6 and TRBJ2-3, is GAGVSQSPRYKVTKRGQDVALRCDPISGHVSLYWYRQALGQGPEFLTYFNYEAQQDKSGLPNDRFSAERPEGSISTLTIQRTEQRDSAMYRCASSSSGSTDTQYFGPGTRLTVL.

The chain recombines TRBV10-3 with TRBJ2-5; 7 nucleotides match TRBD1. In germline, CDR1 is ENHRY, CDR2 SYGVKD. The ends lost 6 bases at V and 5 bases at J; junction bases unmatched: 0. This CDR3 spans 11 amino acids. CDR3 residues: CAIRDRETQYF. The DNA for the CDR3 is TGTGCCATCAGGGACAGGGAGACCCAGTACTTC.